This TCR beta chain comes out of a study of cytomegalovirus exposure and HLA in healthy donors. The wider study: Ancestry clustering placed more than 80% of several hundred genotyped donors in the Caucasian-associated cluster.

Study-wide findings and caveats: In a later analysis, parvovirus B19, influenza, CMV and Epstein-Barr virus appeared linked to several top co-occurrence clusters. Investigators reported around 150 TCR beta chains as tied to cytomegalovirus.

A note on this clone: Its antigen is unidentified.

13 Jbeta primers and 60 Vbeta primers were used for the PCR. Using immunoSEQ multiplex PCR, the repertoire was profiled, and TCRdb retains in-frame clones only, with some absent. The sample lists approximately 30,000 clones, roughly 44% occurring once. The clonotype was recovered from a woman aged 45-59 years in good health and CMV-seronegative. The source material was PBMCs.

Written as DNA, the CDR3 is TGCACCAACAACGGGAGGGCTGAACGCTACGAGCAGTACTTC. Residues: CTNNGRAERYEQYF. The genes are TRBV1 and TRBJ2-7; the table calls TRBD2, which could not be checked here. TRBV1 is a pseudogene. CDR3 length equals 14 residues.